A selection of T cell receptor beta chains follows, all from one sample in a study of OX40 agonist ivuxolimab in advanced cancers. Repertoires were generated with immunoSEQ multiplex PCR, while TCRdb's copy carries only in-frame clones and drops some. Of roughly 76,000 clones in the sample, just under 85% are singletons; the top ten hold approximately 25%. The sample was CD4+ or CD8+ T cells sorted from blood, taken in a trial of the OX40 agonist ivuxolimab. The source is an adult with an advanced solid tumor such as melanoma, head and neck, liver or kidney cancer. CDR3s include the opening cysteine and the closing phenylalanine or tryptophan. The order of the fields is J gene, D gene, V gene, clone size, CDR3 length, CDR3 protein, CDR3 DNA. The D gene is left open where the match is weak. A clone size is listed for some rows: how often the clone was seen (once, few, many), or a class if it is expanded.

j_call: TRBJ2-5
d_call: -
v_call: TRBV27
clone_size: -
cdr3_length: 12
cdr3_aa: CASSIIGETQYF
cdr3_nt: TGTGCCAGCAGCATTATCGGGGAGACCCAGTACTTC

j_call: TRBJ2-5
d_call: -
v_call: TRBV9
clone_size: -
cdr3_length: 14
cdr3_aa: CASSVTGVQETQYF
cdr3_nt: TGTGCCAGCAGCGTTACGGGGGTCCAAGAGACCCAGTACTTC

j_call: TRBJ2-5
d_call: -
v_call: TRBV6-6
clone_size: -
cdr3_length: 13
cdr3_aa: CASSRDTDGTQYF
cdr3_nt: TGTGCCAGCAGCCGGGACACCGATGGGACCCAGTACTTC

j_call: TRBJ1-2
d_call: -
v_call: TRBV7-9
clone_size: -
cdr3_length: 13
cdr3_aa: CASSLEQGYGYTF
cdr3_nt: TGTGCCAGCAGCTTAGAACAGGGTTATGGCTACACCTTC

j_call: TRBJ2-2
d_call: -
v_call: TRBV15
clone_size: -
cdr3_length: 13
cdr3_aa: CATSPGVIGELFF
cdr3_nt: TGTGCCACCAGCCCGGGAGTTATCGGGGAGCTGTTTTTT

j_call: TRBJ1-1
d_call: TRBD1
v_call: TRBV18
clone_size: -
cdr3_length: 14
cdr3_aa: CASSKDREDTEAFF
cdr3_nt: TGTGCCAGCTCAAAGGACAGGGAGGACACTGAAGCTTTCTTT

j_call: TRBJ2-5
d_call: -
v_call: TRBV10-2
clone_size: few
cdr3_length: 13
cdr3_aa: CASGPRAPGEQYF
cdr3_nt: TGCGCCAGCGGGCCCCGGGCCCCGGGTGAGCAGTACTTC

j_call: TRBJ2-1
d_call: -
v_call: TRBV2
clone_size: once
cdr3_length: 14
cdr3_aa: CASSEGTPYNEQFF
cdr3_nt: TGTGCCAGCAGTGAAGGGACACCCTACAATGAGCAGTTCTTC

j_call: TRBJ2-1
d_call: -
v_call: TRBV9
clone_size: -
cdr3_length: 14
cdr3_aa: CASSVIGDLNEQFF
cdr3_nt: TGTGCCAGCAGCGTAATCGGGGACTTAAATGAGCAGTTCTTC

j_call: TRBJ1-2
d_call: -
v_call: TRBV6-5
clone_size: -
cdr3_length: 12
cdr3_aa: CASSYLGRGPTF
cdr3_nt: TGTGCCAGCAGTTACTTAGGCCGCGGTCCCACCTTC

j_call: TRBJ2-3
d_call: TRBD2
v_call: TRBV11-2
clone_size: -
cdr3_length: 15
cdr3_aa: CASSLQRGGPDTQYF
cdr3_nt: TGTGCCAGCAGCTTACAGCGGGGGGGCCCAGATACGCAGTATTTT

j_call: TRBJ1-1
d_call: -
v_call: TRBV5-4
clone_size: -
cdr3_length: 13
cdr3_aa: CASSLELNTEAFF
cdr3_nt: TGTGCCAGCAGCTTGGAGTTGAACACTGAAGCTTTCTTT

j_call: TRBJ2-7
d_call: TRBD1
v_call: TRBV28
clone_size: -
cdr3_length: 15
cdr3_aa: CASSLARQGSYEQYF
cdr3_nt: TGTGCCAGCAGTTTAGCTCGACAGGGGTCCTACGAGCAGTACTTC

j_call: TRBJ2-7
d_call: -
v_call: TRBV21-1
clone_size: -
cdr3_length: 15
cdr3_aa: CASSGPSADPYEQYF
cdr3_nt: TGTGCCAGCAGCGGCCCTTCGGCGGATCCCTACGAGCAGTACTTC

j_call: TRBJ1-4
d_call: -
v_call: TRBV10-1
clone_size: -
cdr3_length: 13
cdr3_aa: CASAYRVGEKLFF
cdr3_nt: TGCGCCAGCGCTTACAGGGTGGGTGAAAAACTGTTTTTT

j_call: TRBJ2-7
d_call: TRBD1
v_call: TRBV5-6
clone_size: -
cdr3_length: 14
cdr3_aa: CASSLGQGIHEQYF
cdr3_nt: TGTGCCAGCAGCTTGGGACAGGGGATCCACGAGCAGTACTTC

j_call: TRBJ1-2
d_call: TRBD1
v_call: TRBV18
clone_size: -
cdr3_length: 15
cdr3_aa: CASSPARDSHAGYTF
cdr3_nt: TGTGCCAGCTCACCAGCTCGGGACAGCCACGCGGGCTACACCTTC

j_call: TRBJ2-3
d_call: TRBD2
v_call: TRBV6-1
clone_size: -
cdr3_length: 14
cdr3_aa: CASDRLADTDTQYF
cdr3_nt: TGTGCCAGCGACCGACTAGCGGACACAGATACGCAGTATTTT

j_call: TRBJ2-5
d_call: -
v_call: TRBV15
clone_size: once
cdr3_length: 15
cdr3_aa: CATVTPTYHQETQYF
cdr3_nt: TGTGCCACTGTGACACCGACATACCACCAAGAGACCCAGTACTTC

j_call: TRBJ2-3
d_call: TRBD2
v_call: TRBV13
clone_size: -
cdr3_length: 17
cdr3_aa: CASSLGTSGGFLDTQYF
cdr3_nt: TGTGCCAGCAGCCTTGGGACTAGCGGGGGTTTTCTAGATACGCAGTATTTT

j_call: TRBJ1-5
d_call: TRBD1
v_call: TRBV10-3
clone_size: -
cdr3_length: 13
cdr3_aa: CAISRDSDQPQHF
cdr3_nt: TGTGCCATCAGTCGGGACAGTGATCAGCCCCAGCATTTT

j_call: TRBJ1-1
d_call: -
v_call: TRBV29-1
clone_size: few
cdr3_length: 12
cdr3_aa: CSVEERGTEAFF
cdr3_nt: TGCAGCGTTGAAGAAAGGGGGACTGAAGCTTTCTTT

j_call: TRBJ1-2
d_call: TRBD1
v_call: TRBV7-9
clone_size: -
cdr3_length: 13
cdr3_aa: CASSRDRGRVYTF
cdr3_nt: TGTGCCAGCAGCCGGGACAGGGGGCGCGTCTACACCTTC

j_call: TRBJ1-4
d_call: -
v_call: TRBV19
clone_size: once
cdr3_length: 14
cdr3_aa: CASGEGLFNEKLFF
cdr3_nt: TGTGCCAGTGGAGAGGGACTGTTTAATGAAAAACTGTTTTTT

j_call: TRBJ2-1
d_call: TRBD1
v_call: TRBV7-2
clone_size: -
cdr3_length: 16
cdr3_aa: CASSSGTGRLRVEQFF
cdr3_nt: TGTGCCAGCAGCTCAGGGACAGGTAGGCTAAGGGTTGAGCAGTTCTTC

j_call: TRBJ2-4
d_call: -
v_call: TRBV27
clone_size: -
cdr3_length: 12
cdr3_aa: CASSSTANIQYF
cdr3_nt: TGTGCCAGCAGTTCAACAGCAAACATTCAGTACTTC

j_call: TRBJ1-2
d_call: -
v_call: TRBV6-6
clone_size: -
cdr3_length: 15
cdr3_aa: CASSLIGRFGDGYTF
cdr3_nt: TGTGCCAGCAGTTTGATCGGGAGGTTCGGCGATGGCTACACCTTC

j_call: TRBJ2-5
d_call: -
v_call: TRBV5-4
clone_size: -
cdr3_length: 14
cdr3_aa: CASSLVVGQETQYF
cdr3_nt: TGTGCCAGCAGCTTGGTGGTGGGGCAAGAGACCCAGTACTTC

j_call: TRBJ2-3
d_call: -
v_call: TRBV2
clone_size: -
cdr3_length: 13
cdr3_aa: CASTGNFTDTQYF
cdr3_nt: TGTGCCAGCACGGGGAATTTCACAGATACGCAGTATTTT

j_call: TRBJ2-5
d_call: TRBD2
v_call: TRBV9
clone_size: -
cdr3_length: 15
cdr3_aa: CASSVGLAGEETQYF
cdr3_nt: TGTGCCAGCAGCGTAGGACTAGCGGGAGAAGAGACCCAGTACTTC

j_call: TRBJ1-4
d_call: TRBD1
v_call: TRBV6-6
clone_size: -
cdr3_length: 14
cdr3_aa: CASKPGQVNEKLFF
cdr3_nt: TGTGCCAGCAAACCGGGACAGGTGAATGAAAAACTGTTTTTT

j_call: TRBJ2-7
d_call: TRBD1
v_call: TRBV5-5
clone_size: -
cdr3_length: 16
cdr3_aa: CASSLAGTGVYYEQYF
cdr3_nt: TGTGCCAGCAGCTTGGCCGGTACAGGGGTGTACTACGAGCAGTACTTC

j_call: TRBJ1-5
d_call: TRBD1
v_call: TRBV19
clone_size: -
cdr3_length: 16
cdr3_aa: CASSIEQGGSNQPQHF
cdr3_nt: TGTGCCAGTAGTATAGAACAGGGGGGAAGCAATCAGCCCCAGCATTTT

j_call: TRBJ1-2
d_call: -
v_call: TRBV12-5
clone_size: -
cdr3_length: 14
cdr3_aa: CASGLGALGYGYTF
cdr3_nt: TGTGCTAGTGGTTTGGGGGCATTAGGCTATGGCTACACCTTC

j_call: TRBJ1-1
d_call: TRBD1
v_call: TRBV4-1
clone_size: -
cdr3_length: 17
cdr3_aa: CASSHKVPGQGNTEAFF
cdr3_nt: TGCGCCAGCAGCCACAAGGTACCGGGACAGGGTAACACTGAAGCTTTCTTT

j_call: TRBJ2-1
d_call: TRBD2
v_call: TRBV7-2
clone_size: -
cdr3_length: 17
cdr3_aa: CASSQIRLAGLNNEQFF
cdr3_nt: TGTGCCAGCAGTCAAATTCGTCTAGCGGGGTTGAACAATGAGCAGTTCTTC

j_call: TRBJ1-3
d_call: TRBD1
v_call: TRBV12-5
clone_size: -
cdr3_length: 15
cdr3_aa: CASGPGQEPGNTIYF
cdr3_nt: TGTGCTAGTGGCCCCGGACAGGAGCCTGGAAACACCATATATTTT

j_call: TRBJ2-7
d_call: -
v_call: TRBV7-2
clone_size: -
cdr3_length: 15
cdr3_aa: CASSLGGGLSYEQYF
cdr3_nt: TGTGCCAGCAGCTTAGGTGGGGGCCTCTCCTACGAGCAGTACTTC

j_call: TRBJ2-2
d_call: -
v_call: TRBV9
clone_size: -
cdr3_length: 15
cdr3_aa: CASSVGGIDTGELFF
cdr3_nt: TGTGCCAGCAGCGTAGGGGGTATTGACACCGGGGAGCTGTTTTTT

j_call: TRBJ2-7
d_call: -
v_call: TRBV10-2
clone_size: -
cdr3_length: 15
cdr3_aa: CASSDGGRSSYEQYF
cdr3_nt: TGCGCCAGCAGTGACGGGGGGCGAAGCTCCTACGAGCAGTACTTC

j_call: TRBJ2-1
d_call: -
v_call: TRBV15
clone_size: -
cdr3_length: 14
cdr3_aa: CATSRAELGGEQFF
cdr3_nt: TGTGCCACCAGCAGAGCGGAGTTGGGGGGTGAGCAGTTCTTC

j_call: TRBJ2-7
d_call: TRBD1
v_call: TRBV11-2
clone_size: -
cdr3_length: 15
cdr3_aa: CASSLAPGQSYEQYF
cdr3_nt: TGTGCCAGCAGCTTAGCCCCGGGACAGTCCTACGAGCAGTACTTC

j_call: TRBJ1-1
d_call: -
v_call: TRBV19
clone_size: -
cdr3_length: 13
cdr3_aa: CASSPVQGTEAFF
cdr3_nt: TGTGCCAGTAGTCCGGTACAGGGCACTGAAGCTTTCTTT

j_call: TRBJ2-1
d_call: TRBD2
v_call: TRBV5-1
clone_size: -
cdr3_length: 14
cdr3_aa: CASMLAGAYNEQFF
cdr3_nt: TGCGCCAGCATGTTGGCGGGAGCCTACAATGAGCAGTTCTTC

j_call: TRBJ1-2
d_call: TRBD1
v_call: TRBV4-1
clone_size: -
cdr3_length: 15
cdr3_aa: CASSLQGDANYGYTF
cdr3_nt: TGCGCCAGCAGCCTACAGGGGGACGCTAACTATGGCTACACCTTC

j_call: TRBJ1-2
d_call: -
v_call: TRBV7-2
clone_size: -
cdr3_length: 11
cdr3_aa: CASSLGNGYTF
cdr3_nt: TGTGCCAGCAGCTTAGGGAATGGCTACACCTTC

j_call: TRBJ2-3
d_call: -
v_call: TRBV7-9
clone_size: -
cdr3_length: 15
cdr3_aa: CASSLVDGGRDTQYF
cdr3_nt: TGTGCCAGCAGCTTAGTGGACGGTGGGAGAGATACGCAGTATTTT

j_call: TRBJ2-7
d_call: -
v_call: TRBV5-4
clone_size: -
cdr3_length: 15
cdr3_aa: CASSSPATRGFEQYF
cdr3_nt: TGTGCCAGCAGCTCGCCCGCGACCAGGGGATTCGAGCAGTACTTC

j_call: TRBJ2-7
d_call: -
v_call: TRBV5-6
clone_size: -
cdr3_length: 12
cdr3_aa: CASSSWSYEQYF
cdr3_nt: TGTGCCAGCAGCTCGTGGTCCTACGAGCAGTACTTC

j_call: TRBJ1-1
d_call: TRBD1
v_call: TRBV28
clone_size: once
cdr3_length: 16
cdr3_aa: CASSFRQGMGLLEAFF
cdr3_nt: TGTGCCAGCAGTTTCAGACAGGGGATGGGGCTTTTAGAAGCTTTCTTT